A single sample gave rise to the 9 T cell receptor beta chains below, sequenced in a study of T cell repertoires in cytomegalovirus infection. TCRdb reanalysed the reads using MiXCR and keeps one entry per CDR3 protein. The table has about 530,000 distinct CDR3 sequences, around 27% seen once; the top ten hold 13%. The specimen sequenced was PBMCs. These receptors all stem from a human donor in good health (CMV status not recorded). Some clones in this sample may be carry-over from other donors' samples.

CDR3: CAWSGMRQETQYF. CDR3 coding DNA: TGTGCCTGGAGTGGGATGAGACAAGAGACCCAGTACTTC. This chain connects TRBV30 to TRBJ2-5, with D unresolved. There are 13 residues in the CDR3. V was trimmed by 1 base and J by 2 bases, leaving 8 bases between them. CDR1 and CDR2 (germline): GTSNPN, SVGIG (reference sequence).

This clonotype was recorded only once. This chain uses TRBV12-3 or TRBV12-4 with TRBJ1-1, with D possibly matching TRBD1 (5 bases). This CDR3 contains 18 residues. Trimming cost V 5 bases and J 1 base, with 23 bases left between them. In DNA form, the CDR3 reads TGTGCCAGCAGTCCGGCCAGGGTGGGGGTTTCCGAGAACACTGAAGCTTTCTTT. This encodes CASSPARVGVSENTEAFF.

The genes are TRBV3-1 and TRBJ1-1; no clear D gene. The CDR3 sequence is 13 residues long. V was cut by 1 base and J by 8 bases, with 11 bases left in between. Germline V CDR1 and CDR2: LGHDT, YNNKEL (reference sequence). The CDR3 region has the DNA TGTGCCAGCAGCCAAGTGGGATCGTCGGAAGCTTTCTTT. Translated: CASSQVGSSEAFF.

The chain joins TRBV20-1 to TRBJ1-2, with a tentative D call TRBD1 (6 bases). The V end was cut by 3 bases, the J end by 6 bases, with 14 bases between. The CDR3 covers 13 residues. Germline V CDR1 and CDR2: DFQATT, SNEGSKA (reference sequence). The CDR3: CSASRPAGDGYTF. CDR3 nucleotides: TGCAGTGCTAGTCGCCCGGCAGGGGATGGCTACACCTTC.

Of note for this clonotype: A read error may account for a junction end that differs from germline. The J gene is TRBJ1-1, the V gene TRBV12-5; D might be TRBD1 (5 bases). The germline V gene encodes CDR1 LGHNT and CDR2 FRNRAP. This CDR3 has 12 amino acids. The CDR3 region has the DNA TGTGCTAGTGGTTTGGTACCAGGGAAGTTGTCCTTT. As protein: CASGLVPGKLSF.

At least ten counts were recorded for this clonotype. This chain links TRBV7-3 with TRBJ2-1; D is perhaps TRBD1 (6 bases). The CDR3 runs 16 residues. V was trimmed by 2 bases and J by 7 bases, leaving 18 bases between them. Germline V lookup: CDR1 SGHTA, CDR2 FQGTGA. CDR3 in DNA: TGTGCCAGCAGCTTATGGGGACAAATGGCCAGGAATGAGCAGTTCTTC. Encoded protein: CASSLWGQMARNEQFF.

CDR3 amino acids: CASSYFQGGNQPQHF. The CDR3 DNA reads as TGTGCCAGCAGTTACTTCCAGGGGGGGAATCAGCCCCAGCATTTT. The V gene is TRBV6-2 or TRBV6-3, the J gene TRBJ1-5; 7 nucleotides align to TRBD1. CDR3 length: 15 amino acids. Per germline, CDR1 MNHEY and CDR2 SVGEGT. After removal of 1 base from V and 4 bases from J, the junction contained 4 bases not matched to a gene.

This clonotype was counted ten times or more. This rearrangement joins TRBV7-3 to TRBJ2-1; tentatively, D is TRBD1 (6 bases). V was cut by 3 bases and J by 7 bases, with 13 bases left in between. CDR3 length equals 14 residues. Germline values: CDR1 SGHTA, CDR2 FQGTGA. This CDR3 reads CASSFTPQGNEQFF. The CDR3 DNA sequence: TGTGCCAGCAGCTTTACTCCCCAGGGGAATGAGCAGTTCTTC. The variable domain in full, completed from reference TRBV7-3 and TRBJ2-1, reads GAGVSQTPSNKVTEKGKYVELRCDPISGHTALYWYRQSLGQGPEFLIYFQGTGAADDSGLPNDRFFAVRPEGSVSTLKIQRTERGDSAVYLCASSFTPQGNEQFFGPGTRLTVL.

The chain carries TRBV7-9 and TRBJ1-5, with D unresolved. V was pared by 1 base and J by 1 base, with 11 bases between. The CDR3 covers 16 residues. Germline CDR1 reads SEHNR; CDR2 reads FQNEAQ (reference sequence). For the CDR3, the DNA is TGTGCCAGCAGCTTAGAACGACTGGGAAGCAATCAGCCCCAGCATTTT. Encoded protein: CASSLERLGSNQPQHF.